The 7 T cell receptor beta chains below come from one sample, sequenced in a study of blood T cell dynamics during melanoma immunotherapy. Some clones are missing from TCRdb's copy, which holds only in-frame ones; the method was immunoSEQ multiplex PCR. This repertoire shows 9,900 or so clones, roughly 86% found once; its top ten account for 14%. Sample time point: pre-treatment baseline. The source was blood, collected from a patient treated with checkpoint blockade. The receptors derive from a human donor with melanoma.

In this sample, this clone turned up once. The chain recombines TRBV28 with TRBJ1-5, with no clear D. The length of the CDR3 is 16 residues. V lost 2 bases to trimming and J lost 3 bases, with 14 bases between them. Germline lookup yields CDR1 MDHEN and CDR2 SYDVKM. CDR3 region: CASSLAVRINNQPQHF. For the CDR3, the DNA is TGTGCCAGCAGTTTAGCAGTTAGGATCAACAATCAGCCCCAGCATTTT.

This clone showed up just a few times. The rearrangement joins TRBV30 to TRBJ1-2; D possibly corresponds to TRBD1 (5 bases). The CDR3 runs 12 residues. V dropped 3 bases and J dropped 10 bases, with 15 bases sitting between them. Germline loops: CDR1 GTSNPN, CDR2 SVGIG (reference sequence). For the CDR3, the DNA is TGTGCCTGGAGGCCGGGGCTGGGAATCTACACCTTC. Translated, it gives CAWRPGLGIYTF.

The rearrangement links TRBV18 to TRBJ1-4; D is unresolved. This CDR3 is built from 15 residues. Germline CDR1 reads KGHSH; CDR2 reads LQKENI. V dropped 6 bases and J dropped 5 bases, with 16 bases sitting between them. The CDR3 coding sequence is TGTGCCAGCTCCTCCCAAGGGAGACCCAATGAAAAACTGTTTTTT. It translates to CASSSQGRPNEKLFF. Full variable domain (remainder filled in from reference TRBV18 and TRBJ1-4): NAGVMQNPRHLVRRRGQEARLRCSPMKGHSHVYWYRQLPEEGLKFMVYLQKENIIDESGMPKERFSAEFPKEGPSILRIQQVVRGDSAAYFCASSSQGRPNEKLFFGSGTQLSVL.

The chain recombines TRBV2 with TRBJ1-1; 7 bases are shared with TRBD1. Germline CDR1 is SNHLY and CDR2 is FYNNEI. Unmatched junction bases numbered 9, after V lost 6 bases and J lost 5 bases. The CDR3 contains 14 residues. The CDR3 region is CASRERDSGTEAFF. As DNA, the CDR3 is TGTGCCAGCAGAGAACGGGACAGTGGAACTGAAGCTTTCTTT.

This clone turned up a few times. The chain carries TRBV5-4 and TRBJ1-1, with TRBD1 as a possible D gene (6 bases). The CDR3 sequence is 12 residues long. CDR1 and CDR2 from the germline V gene are SGHNT and YYREEE (reference sequence). Trimming cost V 4 bases and J 8 bases, with 12 bases left between them. As DNA, the CDR3 is TGTGCCAGCAGCGATACAGGGATAGAAGCTTTCTTT. Its translation: CASSDTGIEAFF.

The chain employs TRBV11-2 and TRBJ1-1; D possibly corresponds to TRBD1 (5 bases). Trimming shortened V by 3 bases and J by 5 bases, and 13 bases separated the two germline ends. The CDR3 runs to 14 residues. Germline V CDR1 and CDR2: SGHAT, FQNNGV. For the CDR3, the DNA is TGTGCCAGCAGCTTTTCTGCAGGGCAGACTGAAGCTTTCTTT. It codes for CASSFSAGQTEAFF.

J is TRBJ2-1 and V is TRBV4-2; the match to TRBD2 covers 8 bases. There are 15 residues in the CDR3. V was clipped by 5 bases and J by 4 bases; unmatched bases: 7. In germline, CDR1 is LGHNA, CDR2 YNFKEQ. The CDR3 reads CASSLVAGPYNEQFF. The CDR3 nucleotides are TGTGCCAGCAGCTTGGTAGCGGGGCCTTACAATGAGCAGTTCTTC.